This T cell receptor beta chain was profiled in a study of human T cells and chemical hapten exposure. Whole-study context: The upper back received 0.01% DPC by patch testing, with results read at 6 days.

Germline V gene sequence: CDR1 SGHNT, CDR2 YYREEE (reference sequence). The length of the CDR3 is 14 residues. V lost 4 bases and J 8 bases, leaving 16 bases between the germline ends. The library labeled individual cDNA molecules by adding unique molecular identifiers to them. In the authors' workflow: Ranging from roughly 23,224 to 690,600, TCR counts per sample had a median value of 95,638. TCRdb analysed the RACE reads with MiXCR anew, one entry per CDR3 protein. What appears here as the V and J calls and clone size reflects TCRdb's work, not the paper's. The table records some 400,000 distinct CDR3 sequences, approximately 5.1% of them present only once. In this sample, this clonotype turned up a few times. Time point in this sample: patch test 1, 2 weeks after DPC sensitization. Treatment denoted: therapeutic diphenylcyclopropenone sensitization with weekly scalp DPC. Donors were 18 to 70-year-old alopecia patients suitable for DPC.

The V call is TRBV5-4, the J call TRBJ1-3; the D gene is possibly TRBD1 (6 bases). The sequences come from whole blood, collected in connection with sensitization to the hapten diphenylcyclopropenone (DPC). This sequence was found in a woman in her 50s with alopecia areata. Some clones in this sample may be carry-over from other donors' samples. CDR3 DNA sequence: TGTGCCAGCAGCCTGGGGGGGCAGGGATACACCATATATTTT. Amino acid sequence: CASSLGGQGYTIYF.